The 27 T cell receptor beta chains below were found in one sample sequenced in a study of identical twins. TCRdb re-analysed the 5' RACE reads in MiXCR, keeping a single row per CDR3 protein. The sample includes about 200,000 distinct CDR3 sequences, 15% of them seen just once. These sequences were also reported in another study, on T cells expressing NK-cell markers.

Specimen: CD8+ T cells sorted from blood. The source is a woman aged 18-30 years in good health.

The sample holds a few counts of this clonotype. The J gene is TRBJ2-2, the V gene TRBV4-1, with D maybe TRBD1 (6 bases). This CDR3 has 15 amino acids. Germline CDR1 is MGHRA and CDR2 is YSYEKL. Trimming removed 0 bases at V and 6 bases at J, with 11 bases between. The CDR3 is CASSQEGALAGELFF. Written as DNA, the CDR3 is TGCGCCAGCAGCCAAGAGGGGGCGCTGGCCGGGGAGCTGTTTTTT.

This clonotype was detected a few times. The DNA of the CDR3 is TGTGCCAGCAGCCAGGTTCAGGGGGCGGAATGGAATGAGCAGTTCTTC. Its protein product is CASSQVQGAEWNEQFF. This rearrangement joins TRBV14 to TRBJ2-1, with TRBD1 matching 8 bases. This CDR3 is 16 amino acids long. V gave up 3 bases and J gave up 7 bases; unmatched junction bases: 11. Germline V CDR1 and CDR2: SGHDN, FVKESK.

The CDR3 sequence is CASSPEIADYEQYF. Here the CDR3 DNA reads TGTGCCAGCAGCCCCGAGATAGCAGACTACGAGCAGTACTTC. This sequence joins TRBV2 and TRBJ2-7, with D uncertain. Germline values: CDR1 SNHLY, CDR2 FYNNEI. The CDR3 runs 14 residues. Deletions cut 6 bases from V and 3 bases from J, with 15 bases between. Looking up the rest from reference TRBV2 and TRBJ2-7 gives the full variable domain: EPEVTQTPSHQVTQMGQEVILRCVPISNHLYFYWYRQILGQKVEFLVSFYNNEISEKSEIFDDQFSVERPDGSNFTLKIRSTKLEDSAMYFCASSPEIADYEQYFGPGTRLTVT.

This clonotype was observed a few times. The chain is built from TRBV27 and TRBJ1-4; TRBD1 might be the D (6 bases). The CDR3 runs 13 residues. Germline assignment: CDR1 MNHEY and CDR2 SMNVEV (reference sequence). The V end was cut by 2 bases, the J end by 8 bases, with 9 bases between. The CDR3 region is CASSLRGREKLFF. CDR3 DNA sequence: TGTGCCAGCAGTTTACGGGGGCGCGAAAAACTGTTTTTT.

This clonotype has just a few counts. The CDR3 is CAGRTGNTEAFF. The CDR3 DNA is TGTGCCGGACGAACAGGGAACACTGAAGCTTTCTTT. The rearrangement joins TRBV7-8 to TRBJ1-1; TRBD1 is a possible D gene (5 bases). Trimming removed 11 bases from V and 1 base from J, with 11 bases in between. This CDR3 region has 12 residues. Germline values: CDR1 SGHVS, CDR2 FQNEAQ.

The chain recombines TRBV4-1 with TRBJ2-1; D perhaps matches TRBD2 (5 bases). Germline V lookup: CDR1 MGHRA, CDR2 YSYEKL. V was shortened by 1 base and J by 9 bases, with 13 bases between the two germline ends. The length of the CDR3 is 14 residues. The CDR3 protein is CASSQVGREGEQFF. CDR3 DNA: TGCGCCAGCAGCCAAGTGGGCCGGGAAGGTGAGCAGTTCTTC.

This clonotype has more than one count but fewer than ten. The CDR3 is CASSQGPLTEKLFF. In DNA, the CDR3 is TGCGCCAGCAGCCAGGGACCGCTGACGGAAAAACTGTTTTTT. The chain uses TRBV4-3 and TRBJ1-4; D is possibly TRBD1 (5 bases). Germline assignment: CDR1 LGHNA and CDR2 YSLEER. CDR3 length: 14 amino acids. The ends were cut back, 3 bases at V and 8 bases at J, with 13 bases in the middle.

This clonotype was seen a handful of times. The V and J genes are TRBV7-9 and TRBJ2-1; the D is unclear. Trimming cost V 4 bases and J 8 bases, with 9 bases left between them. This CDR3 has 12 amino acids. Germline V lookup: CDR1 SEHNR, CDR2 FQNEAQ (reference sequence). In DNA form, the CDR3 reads TGTGCCAGCAGCTCAGAAGTCGATGAGCAGTTCTTC. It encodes CASSSEVDEQFF. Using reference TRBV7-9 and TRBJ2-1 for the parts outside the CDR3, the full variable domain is DTGVSQNPRHKITKRGQNVTFRCDPISEHNRLYWYRQTLGQGPEFLTYFQNEAQLEKSRLLSDRFSAERPKGSFSTLEIQRTEQGDSAMYLCASSSEVDEQFFGPGTRLTVL.

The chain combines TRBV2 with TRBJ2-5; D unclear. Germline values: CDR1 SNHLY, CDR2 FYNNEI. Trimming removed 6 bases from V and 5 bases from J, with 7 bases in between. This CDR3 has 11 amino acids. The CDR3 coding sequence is TGTGCCAGCAGGGCCCCGGAGACCCAGTACTTC. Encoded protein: CASRAPETQYF.

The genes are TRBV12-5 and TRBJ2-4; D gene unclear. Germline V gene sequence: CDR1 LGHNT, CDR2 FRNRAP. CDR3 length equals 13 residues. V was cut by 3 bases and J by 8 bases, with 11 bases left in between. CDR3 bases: TGTGCTAGTGGTTTTGGACCGTCGGACATTCAGTACTTC. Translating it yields CASGFGPSDIQYF.

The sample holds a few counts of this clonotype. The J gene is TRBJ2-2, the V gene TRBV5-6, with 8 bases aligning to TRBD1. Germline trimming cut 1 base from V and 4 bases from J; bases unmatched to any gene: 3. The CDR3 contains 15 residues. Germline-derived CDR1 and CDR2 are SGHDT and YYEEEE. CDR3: CASSLQGAGTGELFF. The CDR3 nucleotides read TGTGCCAGCAGCTTGCAGGGGGCGGGCACCGGGGAGCTGTTTTTT. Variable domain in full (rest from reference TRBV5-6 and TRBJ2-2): DAGVTQSPTHLIKTRGQQVTLRCSPKSGHDTVSWYQQALGQGPQFIFQYYEEEERQRGNFPDRFSGHQFPNYSSELNVNALLLGDSALYLCASSLQGAGTGELFFGEGSRLTVL.

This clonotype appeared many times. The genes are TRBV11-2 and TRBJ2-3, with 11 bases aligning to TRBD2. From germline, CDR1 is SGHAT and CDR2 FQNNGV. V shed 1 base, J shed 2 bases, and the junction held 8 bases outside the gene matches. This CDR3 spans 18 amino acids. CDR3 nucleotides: TGTGCCAGCAGCTTAGGAATAGCGGGAGGGCCGGACACAGATACGCAGTATTTT. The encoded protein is CASSLGIAGGPDTDTQYF.

The CDR3 region has the DNA TGTGCCAGCAGCCCCCGTACTAGCGGGGGGCCAACCGGGGAGCTGTTTTTT. It is translated as CASSPRTSGGPTGELFF. The chain uses TRBV7-6 and TRBJ2-2, with TRBD2 identical over 12 bases. V lost 5 bases and J lost 5; bases outside the gene matches: 9. The CDR3 is 17 residues long. Germline V gene sequence: CDR1 SGHVS, CDR2 FNYEAQ.

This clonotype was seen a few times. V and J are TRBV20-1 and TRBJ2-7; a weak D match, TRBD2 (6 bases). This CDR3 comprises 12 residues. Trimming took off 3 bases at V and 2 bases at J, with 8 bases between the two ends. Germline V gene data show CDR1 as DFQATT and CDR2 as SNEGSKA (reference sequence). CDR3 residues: CSASGRTYEQYF. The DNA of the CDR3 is TGCAGTGCTAGCGGGAGAACCTACGAGCAGTACTTC.

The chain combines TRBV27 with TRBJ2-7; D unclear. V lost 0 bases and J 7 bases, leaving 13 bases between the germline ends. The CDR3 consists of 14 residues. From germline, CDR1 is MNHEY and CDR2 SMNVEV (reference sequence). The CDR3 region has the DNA TGTGCCAGCAGTTTATCGTCGGTAGCTCGGGAGCAGTACTTC. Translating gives CASSLSSVAREQYF.

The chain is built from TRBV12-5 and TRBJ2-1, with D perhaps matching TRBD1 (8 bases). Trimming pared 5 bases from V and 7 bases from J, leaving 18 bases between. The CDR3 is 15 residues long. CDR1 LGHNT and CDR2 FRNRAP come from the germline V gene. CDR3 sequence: CASGLQTQGGNEQFF. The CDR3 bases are TGTGCTAGTGGTCTACAAACACAGGGGGGGAATGAGCAGTTCTTC.

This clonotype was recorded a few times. In DNA, the CDR3 is TGCGCCAGCAGCTTTACTGGGGCAGGGGCCTACGAGCAGTACTTC. Translation: CASSFTGAGAYEQYF. The V gene is TRBV5-1, the J gene TRBJ2-7, with D perhaps TRBD1 (6 bases). The germline CDR1 and CDR2 sequences are SGHRS and YFSETQ. CDR3 length: 15 residues. Trimming shortened V by 2 bases and J by 2 bases, and 14 bases separated the two germline ends.

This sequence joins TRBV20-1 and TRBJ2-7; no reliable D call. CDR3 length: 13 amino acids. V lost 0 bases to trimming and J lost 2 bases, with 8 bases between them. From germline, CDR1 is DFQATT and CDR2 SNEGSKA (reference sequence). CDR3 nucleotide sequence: TGCAGTGCTAGAGAACGCGGCACCTACGAGCAGTACTTC. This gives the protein CSARERGTYEQYF.

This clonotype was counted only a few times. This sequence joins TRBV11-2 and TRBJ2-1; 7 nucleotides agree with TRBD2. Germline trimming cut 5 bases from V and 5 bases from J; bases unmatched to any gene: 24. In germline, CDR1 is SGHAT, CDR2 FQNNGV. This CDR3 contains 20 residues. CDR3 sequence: CASSLRDGGNNPRGDNEQFF. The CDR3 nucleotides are TGTGCCAGCAGCCTACGAGATGGGGGGAATAACCCCCGGGGGGACAATGAGCAGTTCTTC. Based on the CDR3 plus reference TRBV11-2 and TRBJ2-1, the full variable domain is EAGVAQSPRYKIIEKRQSVAFWCNPISGHATLYWYQQILGQGPKLLIQFQNNGVVDDSQLPKDRFSAERLKGVDSTLKIQPAKLEDSAVYLCASSLRDGGNNPRGDNEQFFGPGTRLTVL.

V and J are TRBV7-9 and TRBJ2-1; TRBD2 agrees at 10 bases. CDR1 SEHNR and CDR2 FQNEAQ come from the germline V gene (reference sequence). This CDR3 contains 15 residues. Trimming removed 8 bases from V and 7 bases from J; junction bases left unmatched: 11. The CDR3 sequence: CASLGLAGVKNEQFF. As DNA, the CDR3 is TGTGCCAGCTTGGGCCTAGCGGGAGTAAAGAATGAGCAGTTCTTC.

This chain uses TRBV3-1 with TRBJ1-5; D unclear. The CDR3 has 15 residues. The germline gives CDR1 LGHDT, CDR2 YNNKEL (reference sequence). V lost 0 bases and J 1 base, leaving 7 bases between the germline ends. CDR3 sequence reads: CASSQDYGSNQPQHF. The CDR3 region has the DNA TGTGCCAGCAGCCAAGATTACGGGAGCAATCAGCCCCAGCATTTT.

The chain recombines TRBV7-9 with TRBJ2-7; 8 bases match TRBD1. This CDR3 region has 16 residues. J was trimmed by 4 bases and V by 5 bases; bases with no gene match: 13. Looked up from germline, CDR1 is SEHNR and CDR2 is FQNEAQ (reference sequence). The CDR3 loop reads CASSPERTGSQYEQYF. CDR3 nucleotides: TGTGCCAGCAGCCCAGAGAGGACAGGGAGCCAATACGAGCAGTACTTC.

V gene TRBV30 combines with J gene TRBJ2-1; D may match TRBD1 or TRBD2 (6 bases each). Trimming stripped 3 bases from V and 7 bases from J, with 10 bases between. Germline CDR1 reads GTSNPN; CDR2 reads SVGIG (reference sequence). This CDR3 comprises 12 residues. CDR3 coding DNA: TGTGCCTGGAGGGTAGGGGGGAATGAGCAGTTCTTC. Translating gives CAWRVGGNEQFF.

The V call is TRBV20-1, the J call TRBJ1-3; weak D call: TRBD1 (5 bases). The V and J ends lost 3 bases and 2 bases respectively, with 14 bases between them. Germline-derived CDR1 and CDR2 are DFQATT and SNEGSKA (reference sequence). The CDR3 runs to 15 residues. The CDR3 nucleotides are TGCAGTGCTAGCGTGTTGGCAGGGACTGGAAACACCATATATTTT. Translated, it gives CSASVLAGTGNTIYF.

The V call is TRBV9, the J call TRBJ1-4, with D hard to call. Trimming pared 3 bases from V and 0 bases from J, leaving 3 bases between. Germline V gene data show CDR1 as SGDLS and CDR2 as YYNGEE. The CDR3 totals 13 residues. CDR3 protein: CASSAATNEKLFF. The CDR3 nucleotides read TGTGCCAGCAGCGCGGCAACTAATGAAAAACTGTTTTTT. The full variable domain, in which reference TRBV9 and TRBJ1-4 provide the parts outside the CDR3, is DSGVTQTPKHLITATGQRVTLRCSPRSGDLSVYWYQQSLDQGLQFLIQYYNGEERAKGNILERFSAQQFPDLHSELNLSSLELGDSALYFCASSAATNEKLFFGSGTQLSVL.

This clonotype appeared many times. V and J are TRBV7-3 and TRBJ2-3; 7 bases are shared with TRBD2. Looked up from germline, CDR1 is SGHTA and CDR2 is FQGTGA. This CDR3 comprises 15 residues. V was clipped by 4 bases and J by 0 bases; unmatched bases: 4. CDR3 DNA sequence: TGTGCCAGCAGCTCCGGGACTACTAGCACAGATACGCAGTATTTT. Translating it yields CASSSGTTSTDTQYF.

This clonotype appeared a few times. CDR3 nucleotides: TGTGCCAGCAGCCCCAGCCGGGACAGGGGAAGTGACGAGCAGTACTTC. It codes for CASSPSRDRGSDEQYF. V is TRBV7-9 and J is TRBJ2-7, with TRBD1 matching over 10 bases. Unmatched junction bases numbered 12, after V lost 5 bases and J lost 5 bases. CDR3 length: 16 residues. Germline assignment: CDR1 SEHNR and CDR2 FQNEAQ (reference sequence).